This TCR beta chain was found in a study of T cells after yellow fever vaccination. The germline V and J ends were trimmed by 8 bases and 0 bases, with 8 bases remaining between them. CDR3 length: 12 residues. CDR1 MNHNY and CDR2 SVGAGI come from the germline V gene (reference sequence). This clonotype was observed a handful of times. One entry per CDR3 protein, called by TCRdb with MiXCR from the 5' RACE reads. The table has roughly 260,000 distinct CDR3 sequences, 13% seen once. Sample: CD4+ T cells sorted from PBMCs, taken 45 days after the yellow fever booster vaccination. The chain employs TRBV6-6 and TRBJ2-7; TRBD1 might be the D (5 bases). The source is a man under 40 who received the YFV17D yellow fever vaccine. CDR3 sequence reads: CASLDNSYEQYF. The DNA of the CDR3 is TGTGCCAGCCTGGACAACTCCTACGAGCAGTACTTC.